The 6 T cell receptor beta chains below were found in one sample sequenced in a study of cytomegalovirus exposure and HLA in healthy donors. PCR employed 60 Vbeta and 13 Jbeta primers. The data were produced by immunoSEQ multiplex PCR, yet TCRdb's version contains in-frame clones alone and is incomplete. The data contain around 94,000 clones, about three fifths of them seen just once; the ten biggest clones take up 4.5% to 5%. Sequencing input: PBMCs. All receptors derive from a human donor in good health.

This clone was seen only once. The V and J genes are TRBV6-6 and TRBJ2-5; the match to TRBD2 covers 9 bases. V lost 6 bases, J lost 1 base, and 6 bases stayed unmatched. The CDR3 totals 15 residues. Germline CDR1 is MNHNY and CDR2 is SVGAGI (reference sequence). The CDR3 is CASSNSGSPQETQYF. The CDR3 DNA sequence: TGTGCCAGCAGCAATAGCGGGAGCCCCCAAGAGACCCAGTACTTC.

The rearrangement links TRBV5-4 to TRBJ2-7, with 7 bases aligning to TRBD1. CDR1 SGHNT and CDR2 YYREEE come from the germline V gene (reference sequence). The CDR3 is 13 residues long. V shed 4 bases and J 4 bases; nucleotides not matched to a gene: 5. CDR3 sequence (DNA): TGTGCCAGCAGCGCCGGGACAGAGTACGAGCAGTACTTC. Its translation is CASSAGTEYEQYF.

The CDR3: CASRLDRAAQPQHF. CDR3 coding DNA: TGTGCCAGCAGGCTGGACAGGGCTGCTCAGCCCCAGCATTTT. This chain uses TRBV27 with TRBJ1-5; 8 bases line up with TRBD1. Germline V gives CDR1 MNHEY, CDR2 SMNVEV (reference sequence). The CDR3 is made up of 14 amino acids. The V and J ends lost 6 bases and 6 bases, in that order; junction bases with no gene match: 7.

This clone has a handful of counts. The V gene is TRBV28, the J gene TRBJ2-2; D gene ambiguous. Per the germline V gene, CDR1 is MDHEN and CDR2 is SYDVKM. V lost 7 bases to trimming and J lost 6 bases, with 12 bases between them. The CDR3 has 13 residues. The CDR3 loop is CASKQPGSGELFF. CDR3 DNA: TGTGCCAGCAAACAGCCAGGTTCCGGGGAGCTGTTTTTT.

This clone occurred a few times. The V gene is TRBV5-1, the J gene TRBJ2-3; 8 bases agree with TRBD2. Trimming removed 2 bases from V and 2 bases from J; junction bases left unmatched: 4. Germline lookup yields CDR1 SGHRS and CDR2 YFSETQ. CDR3 length: 15 residues. CDR3 sequence: CASSFGTSYTDTQYF. CDR3 bases: TGCGCCAGCAGCTTTGGGACTAGTTACACAGATACGCAGTATTTT.

The table lists this clone with a few counts. This chain connects TRBV30 to TRBJ2-1; TRBD2 aligns across 8 bases. The CDR3 consists of 15 residues. CDR1 GTSNPN and CDR2 SVGIG come from the germline V gene (reference sequence). V was pared by 2 bases and J by 2 bases, with 5 bases of the junction left unmatched. The CDR3 region has the DNA TGTGCCTGGAGTAGGGGACTAGGGGCCTACAATGAGCAGTTCTTC. It specifies CAWSRGLGAYNEQFF.